A single sample gave rise to the 24 T cell receptor beta chains below, sequenced in a study of blood T cell repertoires in COVID-19. Produced via immunoSEQ multiplex PCR; TCRdb's table is partial and in-frame only. Among roughly 180,000 clones listed, 82% were seen once. Sequencing input: PBMCs or T cells enriched from blood (not recorded which). These receptors originate from a man in his 60s who had recovered from COVID-19.

The CDR3 nucleotides are TGTGCCAGCAGTTTATTATCAGGGGGGCGAGATCAGCCCCAGCATTTT. Translation gives CASSLLSGGRDQPQHF. The V and J genes are TRBV27 and TRBJ1-5; 7 bases agree with TRBD1. The V and J ends lost 1 base and 5 bases, in that order; junction bases with no gene match: 8. Germline V gene data show CDR1 as MNHEY and CDR2 as SMNVEV (reference sequence). The CDR3 runs to 16 residues.

This sequence joins TRBV7-7 and TRBJ2-2; 10 bases fit TRBD1. CDR3 length: 15 amino acids. Germline lookup yields CDR1 SSHAT and CDR2 FNYEAQ (reference sequence). V was clipped by 5 bases and J by 4 bases; unmatched bases: 4. This CDR3 reads CASSPRTGGTGELFF. For the CDR3, the DNA is TGTGCCAGCAGCCCGCGGACAGGGGGCACCGGGGAGCTGTTTTTT.

CDR3 in DNA: TGTGCCAGCAGTTTAGGACTAAAACAGACCCAGTACTTC. Translating gives CASSLGLKQTQYF. The J gene is TRBJ2-5, the V gene TRBV12-3 or TRBV12-4; weak D call: TRBD2 (5 bases). The V and J ends lost 1 base and 6 bases respectively, with 9 bases between them. The CDR3 is made up of 13 amino acids.

This chain uses TRBV9 with TRBJ1-1; D is unresolved. CDR1 is SGDLS and CDR2 is YYNGEE in the germline V gene. V was pared by 0 bases and J by 3 bases, with 9 bases between. CDR3 length equals 14 residues. CDR3 coding DNA: TGTGCCAGCAGCGTAGCTGGGAGGGACACTGAAGCTTTCTTT. This encodes CASSVAGRDTEAFF.

The J gene is TRBJ2-2, the V gene TRBV30; TRBD2 agrees at 7 bases. The CDR3 runs to 13 residues. Germline lookup yields CDR1 GTSNPN and CDR2 SVGIG (reference sequence). The trim removed 4 bases at V and 3 bases at J, leaving 2 bases unmatched. CDR3 coding DNA: TGTGCCTGGAATCTAGCGGACACCGGGGAGCTGTTTTTT. It yields the protein CAWNLADTGELFF.

V and J are TRBV5-4 and TRBJ2-5, with TRBD1 identical over 11 bases. The germline V gene has CDR1 SGHNT and CDR2 YYREEE (reference sequence). CDR3 length equals 17 residues. V shed 6 bases and J 4 bases; nucleotides not matched to a gene: 14. Here the CDR3 reads CASNQGIGQGAGETQYF. As DNA, the CDR3 is TGTGCCAGCAACCAAGGGATCGGACAGGGGGCAGGAGAGACCCAGTACTTC.

The rearrangement links TRBV10-3 to TRBJ2-5; a possible D gene is TRBD1 (6 bases). Germline CDR1 is ENHRY and CDR2 is SYGVKD. The CDR3 is 15 residues long. The V gene lost 3 bases and the J gene lost 2 bases, with 13 bases spanning the gap. The CDR3 is CAISDVGGQQETQYF. CDR3 in DNA: TGTGCCATCAGTGACGTTGGGGGCCAACAAGAGACCCAGTACTTC.

This chain connects TRBV12-3 or TRBV12-4 to TRBJ1-2, with a possible D match to TRBD1 (5 bases). Between the trimmed V and J ends, which lost 2 bases and 7 bases, there was a span of 11 bases. The CDR3 runs to 13 residues. CDR3 in DNA: TGTGCCAGCAGTTTAATGAACGGGGGTGGCTACACCTTC. The encoded protein is CASSLMNGGGYTF.

This clone has more than one count but fewer than ten. The genes are TRBV9 and TRBJ2-7, with 13 bases that match TRBD2. Germline loops: CDR1 SGDLS, CDR2 YYNGEE. The CDR3 is made up of 16 amino acids. With V trimmed by 3 bases and J by 3 bases, 6 bases remained unmatched. In DNA, the CDR3 is TGTGCCAGCAGCGCCGAGGGGACTAGCGGGGTCTACGAGCAGTACTTC. This sequence encodes CASSAEGTSGVYEQYF. The full variable domain, its missing parts supplied by reference TRBV9 and TRBJ2-7, is DSGVTQTPKHLITATGQRVTLRCSPRSGDLSVYWYQQSLDQGLQFLIQYYNGEERAKGNILERFSAQQFPDLHSELNLSSLELGDSALYFCASSAEGTSGVYEQYFGPGTRLTVT.

V is TRBV5-1 and J is TRBJ1-6; TRBD1 is a possible D gene (6 bases). The V end lost 5 bases, the J end lost 0 bases, and 12 bases lay between the germline ends. The germline V gene encodes CDR1 SGHRS and CDR2 YFSETQ. The CDR3 covers 16 residues. CDR3 sequence (DNA): TGCGCCAGCAGGAGGGGGGGCGCCTCCTATAATTCACCCCTCCACTTT. The encoded protein is CASRRGGASYNSPLHF.

V gene TRBV5-1 combines with J gene TRBJ2-1, with TRBD1 as a possible D gene (5 bases). Germline loops: CDR1 SGHRS, CDR2 YFSETQ. The CDR3 runs 15 residues. V lost 0 bases and J lost 7, with 14 bases in between. CDR3 DNA: TGCGCCAGCAGCTTGGTGCCAGGGTCAAGGAATGAGCAGTTCTTC. It translates to CASSLVPGSRNEQFF.

This clone was counted only a few times. The chain combines TRBV19 with TRBJ2-7; 7 nucleotides match TRBD2. V was clipped by 5 bases and J by 5 bases; unmatched bases: 6. Germline V gives CDR1 LNHDA, CDR2 SQIVND (reference sequence). This CDR3 comprises 13 residues. The CDR3 spells CASSRTGGDEQYF. CDR3 in DNA: TGTGCCAGTAGTCGGACGGGGGGAGACGAGCAGTACTTC. The whole variable domain, filled in from reference TRBV19 and TRBJ2-7, reads DGGITQSPKYLFRKEGQNVTLSCEQNLNHDAMYWYRQDPGQGLRLIYYSQIVNDFQKGDIAEGYSVSREKKESFPLTVTSAQKNPTAFYLCASSRTGGDEQYFGPGTRLTVT.

The rearrangement uses TRBV5-1 and TRBJ2-3; D is possibly TRBD2 (5 bases). Trimming stripped 2 bases from V and 3 bases from J, with 10 bases between. This CDR3 is 14 amino acids long. CDR1 is SGHRS and CDR2 is YFSETQ in the germline V gene. The CDR3 loop is CASSFSGWTDTQYF. For the CDR3, the DNA is TGCGCCAGCAGCTTTTCGGGATGGACAGATACGCAGTATTTT.

V gene TRBV5-1 combines with J gene TRBJ2-1; 7 bases line up with TRBD1. This CDR3 is built from 15 residues. The germline V gene has CDR1 SGHRS and CDR2 YFSETQ. V was clipped by 2 bases and J by 2 bases; unmatched bases: 4. CDR3 residues: CASSFGQGAYNEQFF. CDR3 in DNA: TGCGCCAGCAGCTTCGGGCAGGGGGCCTACAATGAGCAGTTCTTC.

This clone was found a few times. The rearrangement joins TRBV27 to TRBJ1-1; 7 bases map to TRBD1. CDR3 size: 15 residues. V lost 5 bases to trimming and J lost 0 bases; unmatched junction nucleotides: 6. Germline V CDR1 and CDR2: MNHEY, SMNVEV (reference sequence). This CDR3 is CASSLWTGMNTEAFF. The CDR3, as DNA: TGTGCCAGCAGTCTTTGGACAGGAATGAACACTGAAGCTTTCTTT.

This clone was seen more than once but under ten times. This sample also contains other DNA sequences that code for the same CDR3. The rearrangement links TRBV5-1 to TRBJ2-1; 8 bases agree with TRBD2. The junction had 5 bases not matched to a gene; V was cut back by 2 bases and J by 7 bases. CDR1 and CDR2 (germline): SGHRS, YFSETQ. The CDR3 is made up of 14 amino acids. CDR3 amino acids: CASSLREGWNEQFF. The DNA of the CDR3 is TGCGCCAGCAGCTTACGGGAGGGTTGGAATGAGCAGTTCTTC.

Comment on this clone: The DNA is omitted, as the CDR3 cannot be located on it reliably, and the CDR3 follows TCRdb's listing. J is TRBJ2-3 and V is TRBV19; the table's D call TRBD2 went unverified against the DNA. Germline CDR1 reads LNHDA; CDR2 reads SQIVND (reference sequence). The CDR3 comprises 13 residues, both ends counted. The CDR3 sequence is CASTSGLTDTQYF.

This rearrangement joins TRBV30 to TRBJ2-2; D gene ambiguous. Trimming stripped 1 base from V and 1 base from J, with 10 bases between. There are 15 residues in the CDR3. Germline loops: CDR1 GTSNPN, CDR2 SVGIG (reference sequence). The CDR3 reads CAWSEAQRNTGELFF. In DNA form, the CDR3 reads TGTGCCTGGAGTGAGGCACAGAGGAACACCGGGGAGCTGTTTTTT.

The table lists this clone with a few counts. The chain recombines TRBV2 with TRBJ2-2; TRBD2 matches 9 bases. The CDR3 has 15 amino acids. CDR1 and CDR2 (germline): SNHLY, FYNNEI. V was pared by 6 bases and J by 3 bases, with 5 bases of the junction left unmatched. DNA for the CDR3: TGTGCCAGCAGCTTCGAGCGGGGGGACACCGGGGAGCTGTTTTTT. Its translation: CASSFERGDTGELFF.

The chain combines TRBV27 with TRBJ2-5; the D gene is possibly TRBD2 (5 bases). Trimming removed 8 bases at V and 2 bases at J, with 18 bases between. This CDR3 has 15 amino acids. The germline V gene encodes CDR1 MNHEY and CDR2 SMNVEV (reference sequence). This chain's CDR3 is CASRQRRTAQETQYF. The DNA for the CDR3 is TGTGCCAGCCGCCAGCGGAGAACCGCTCAAGAGACCCAGTACTTC.

J is TRBJ2-4 and V is TRBV5-6; 11 bases map to TRBD2. CDR3 length: 18 amino acids. The V gene end was trimmed by 2 bases and the J gene end by 0 bases; junction bases not matched to a gene: 7. The germline CDR1 and CDR2 sequences are SGHDT and YYEEEE. CDR3 residues: CASSFRLAGSLAKNIQYF. The CDR3 bases are TGTGCCAGCAGCTTTAGACTAGCGGGGTCGCTAGCCAAAAACATTCAGTACTTC.

This clone has just one count. This rearrangement joins TRBV7-9 to TRBJ2-3; perhaps TRBD2 as D (6 bases). CDR1 is SEHNR and CDR2 is FQNEAQ in the germline V gene (reference sequence). V was pared by 1 base and J by 10 bases, with 12 bases between. The CDR3 length is 13 residues. The CDR3 bases are TGTGCCAGCAGCTTAGGAGACTCTAGCGCGCAGTATTTT. Its protein product is CASSLGDSSAQYF.

This rearrangement joins TRBV12-3 or TRBV12-4 to TRBJ2-1, with D possibly matching TRBD1 (6 bases). V was shortened by 2 bases and J by 14 bases, with 16 bases between the two germline ends. This CDR3 comprises 13 residues. CDR3 sequence reads: CASSLTQTGFEFF. Here the CDR3 DNA reads TGTGCCAGCAGTTTAACGCAAACAGGGTTTGAGTTCTTC.

This clone showed up just a few times. DNA of the CDR3: TGTGCCAGCAGCCCCCGGGAGGACTGGAACTCCTACGAGCAGTACTTC. As protein: CASSPREDWNSYEQYF. V is TRBV7-6 and J is TRBJ2-7; 7 nucleotides match TRBD2. Per germline, CDR1 SGHVS and CDR2 FNYEAQ. Trimming cost V 5 bases and J 0 bases; bases outside gene matches: 10. The CDR3 is made up of 16 amino acids. Combining the CDR3 with reference TRBV7-6 and TRBJ2-7 gives the whole variable domain GAGVSQSPRYKVTKRGQDVALRCDPISGHVSLYWYRQALGQGPEFLTYFNYEAQQDKSGLPNDRFSAERPEGSISTLTIQRTEQRDSAMYRCASSPREDWNSYEQYFGPGTRLTVT.